This is a list of T cell receptor beta chains from one sample in a study of T cells after yellow fever vaccination. Using its own MiXCR run on the 5' RACE reads, TCRdb lists one record per CDR3 protein. The data contain around 590,000 distinct CDR3 sequences, roughly an eighth of them singletons. The sample consisted of PBMCs, taken on the day of the yellow fever booster vaccination. The receptors here all came from a man aged 30-40 years who received the YFV17D yellow fever vaccine. Each CDR3 is given with its conserved first and last residue. D genes are given only for firm matches. Where a row states a size, it is once, few, many or the class of an expanded clone; other rows omit it.

many	TRBJ2-1	TRBV5-1	TRBD2	CASSPTGTSGSAEQFF	TGCGCCAGCAGCCCAACCGGGACTAGCGGGAGTGCTGAGCAGTTCTTC
NA	TRBJ2-7	TRBV13	NA	CASSHSLGPYEQYF	TGTGCCAGCAGCCACAGCCTAGGTCCCTACGAGCAGTACTTC
NA	TRBJ1-6	TRBV14	NA	CASSQADRLISPLHF	TGTGCCAGCAGCCAAGCTGACAGATTGATTTCACCCCTCCACTTT
few	TRBJ2-7	TRBV20-1	TRBD1	CSASNRGLYEQYF	TGCAGTGCTAGCAACAGGGGGCTCTACGAGCAGTACTTC
NA	TRBJ2-7	TRBV20-1	NA	CSTGTLGTYEQYF	TGCAGTACCGGGACCCTCGGGACCTACGAGCAGTACTTC
few	TRBJ2-7	TRBV6-5	NA	CASSYSGETDYEQYF	TGTGCCAGCAGTTACTCTGGCGAGACGGATTACGAGCAGTACTTC
few	TRBJ2-2	TRBV20-1	NA	CSARESGAHTGELFF	TGCAGTGCTAGAGAATCCGGGGCCCACACCGGGGAGCTGTTTTTT
few	TRBJ1-1	TRBV5-1	NA	CASSLQHPGTEAFF	TGCGCCAGCAGCTTGCAACACCCGGGGACTGAAGCTTTCTTT
few	TRBJ2-1	TRBV18	NA	CASSPRTGFGEQFF	TGTGCCAGCTCACCACGTACAGGGTTCGGTGAGCAGTTCTTC
NA	TRBJ2-3	TRBV10-3	NA	CAISEGVLADTQYF	TGTGCCATCAGTGAAGGGGTTCTGGCAGATACGCAGTATTTT
NA	TRBJ1-1	TRBV20-1	NA	CSAEFQGGGTEAFF	TGCAGTGCTGAGTTTCAGGGTGGGGGCACTGAAGCTTTCTTT
few	TRBJ2-6	TRBV18	NA	CASSRQREAGANVLTF	TGTGCCAGCTCACGACAAAGGGAGGCTGGGGCCAACGTCCTGACTTTC
many	TRBJ2-3	TRBV7-9	TRBD2	CASSSIAGGSTDTQYF	TGTGCCAGCAGCTCGATAGCGGGAGGTAGCACAGATACGCAGTATTTT
many	TRBJ2-7	TRBV28	NA	CASSGYEQYF	TGTGCCAGCAGTGGGTACGAGCAGTACTTC
NA	TRBJ2-1	TRBV3-1	NA	CASSQDMGLLSVEQFF	TGTGCCAGCAGCCAAGATATGGGGCTCCTCTCCGTGGAGCAGTTCTTC
NA	TRBJ2-2	TRBV18	NA	CASSPWGQTNTGELFF	TGTGCCAGCTCACCATGGGGGCAGACGAACACCGGGGAGCTGTTTTTT
NA	TRBJ2-1	TRBV27	NA	CASGGRSYNEQFF	TGTGCCAGCGGTGGTCGATCCTACAATGAGCAGTTCTTC
few	TRBJ2-7	TRBV9	NA	CASSPQVAGGYEQYF	TGTGCCAGCAGCCCCCAGGTTGCCGGAGGGTACGAGCAGTACTTC
few	TRBJ2-1	TRBV29-1	TRBD2	CSPQTLTGTTMNEQFF	TGCAGCCCCCAGACCCTCACCGGGACTACGATGAATGAGCAGTTCTTC
NA	TRBJ2-7	TRBV6-1	TRBD1	CASSKLPGQGNYEQYF	TGTGCCAGCAGTAAACTACCGGGACAGGGGAACTACGAGCAGTACTTC
NA	TRBJ2-5	TRBV24-1	TRBD1	CATSDAGQGGGETQYF	TGTGCCACCAGTGACGCGGGACAGGGAGGCGGAGAGACCCAGTACTTC
NA	TRBJ2-7	TRBV10-3	TRBD2	CAISAGTSGNEQYF	TGTGCCATCAGTGCTGGGACTAGCGGGAACGAGCAGTACTTC
many	TRBJ1-1	TRBV6-6	NA	CASSYSVNTEAFF	TGTGCCAGCAGTTACTCCGTGAACACTGAAGCTTTCTTT
NA	TRBJ1-1	TRBV7-9	TRBD1	CASSRDRSPEAFF	TGTGCCAGCAGCCGGGACAGGTCTCCCGAAGCTTTCTTT
NA	TRBJ1-1	TRBV6-5	NA	CASSRSEAFF	TGTGCCAGCAGTCGGTCTGAAGCTTTCTTT
NA	TRBJ2-2	TRBV6-5	NA	CASSYFPGPTGELFF	TGTGCCAGCAGTTACTTCCCTGGGCCAACCGGGGAGCTGTTTTTT
NA	TRBJ2-1	TRBV12-3/TRBV12-4	NA	CTSSYTGYYNEEFF	TGTACCAGCAGTTATACAGGGTACTACAATGAGGAGTTCTTC
few	TRBJ2-5	TRBV7-2	NA	CASSLAWGLSVGTQYF	TGTGCCAGCAGCTTAGCGTGGGGACTTTCCGTAGGGACCCAGTACTTC
NA	TRBJ1-2	TRBV19	NA	CASFGPDNPLDNYGYTF	TGTGCCAGTTTCGGACCGGACAACCCTCTTGATAACTATGGCTACACCTTC
NA	TRBJ2-1	TRBV5-6	NA	CASSFQDEQFF	TGTGCCAGCAGCTTTCAGGATGAGCAGTTCTTC
few	TRBJ2-3	TRBV7-3	TRBD2	CASSLIAGGPADTQYF	TGTGCCAGCAGCTTGATAGCGGGAGGGCCGGCAGATACGCAGTATTTT
many	TRBJ2-1	TRBV20-1	TRBD2	CSARALAGYNEQFF	TGCAGTGCTAGAGCCCTAGCGGGATACAATGAGCAGTTCTTC